A single sample is the source of the 19 T cell receptor beta chains below, sequenced in a study of blood T cell repertoires in COVID-19. Assay used: immunoSEQ multiplex PCR; TCRdb lists only in-frame clones, some missing. Of 250,000 to 300,000 clones in the sample, about 88% were seen once. Material: peripheral blood. These receptor sequences come from a woman in her 70s with COVID-19, enrolled during active disease.

This clone was observed a few times. The sample has other DNA sequences that encode this CDR3 too. As DNA, the CDR3 is TGTGCCAGCAGCCTTGACATGAACACTGAAGCTTTCTTT. It codes for CASSLDMNTEAFF. This rearrangement joins TRBV7-9 to TRBJ1-1; the D is unclear. Germline V lookup: CDR1 SEHNR, CDR2 FQNEAQ (reference sequence). V was pared by 5 bases and J by 0 bases, with 7 bases between. The CDR3 runs 13 residues. Full variable domain (missing parts from reference TRBV7-9 and TRBJ1-1): DTGVSQNPRHKITKRGQNVTFRCDPISEHNRLYWYRQTLGQGPEFLTYFQNEAQLEKSRLLSDRFSAERPKGSFSTLEIQRTEQGDSAMYLCASSLDMNTEAFFGQGTRLTVV.

V usage is TRBV7-9 and J usage is TRBJ2-7; a possible D gene is TRBD2 (6 bases). This CDR3 is 15 amino acids long. CDR1 and CDR2 (germline): SEHNR, FQNEAQ (reference sequence). Trimming cost V 5 bases and J 1 base, with 15 bases left between them. The CDR3 DNA reads as TGTGCCAGCAGCCTGGGCGGGACGCTATCCTACGAGCAGTACTTC. Translated, it gives CASSLGGTLSYEQYF.

V usage is TRBV4-1 and J usage is TRBJ1-4; D gene ambiguous. Germline loops: CDR1 MGHRA, CDR2 YSYEKL. Deletions cut 5 bases from V and 6 bases from J, with 13 bases between. The CDR3 has 14 amino acids. As DNA, the CDR3 is TGCGCCAGCAGCGTTAGGGCGGGGTATGAAAAACTGTTTTTT. As protein: CASSVRAGYEKLFF.

The genes are TRBV30 and TRBJ1-4; D remains ambiguous. Looked up from germline, CDR1 is GTSNPN and CDR2 is SVGIG (reference sequence). The V gene lost 0 bases and the J gene lost 10 bases, with 15 bases spanning the gap. The CDR3 totals 14 residues. DNA of the CDR3: TGTGCCTGGAGTGTACTGACAACAGAGGGAAAACTGTTTTTT. Amino acids: CAWSVLTTEGKLFF. Combining the CDR3 with reference TRBV30 and TRBJ1-4 gives the whole variable domain SQTIHQWPATLVQPVGSPLSLECTVEGTSNPNLYWYRQAAGRGLQLLFYSVGIGQISSEVPQNLSASRPQDRQFILSSKKLLLSDSGFYLCAWSVLTTEGKLFFGSGTQLSVL.

This chain links TRBV28 with TRBJ1-2; 9 nucleotides line up with TRBD1. The CDR3 has 14 amino acids. Germline V lookup: CDR1 MDHEN, CDR2 SYDVKM. Unmatched junction bases numbered 11, after V lost 8 bases and J lost 7 bases. CDR3 in DNA: TGTGCCAGCCTTACAGGGGGCGCCCCCATTGGCTACACCTTC. It yields the protein CASLTGGAPIGYTF.

This sequence joins TRBV19 and TRBJ2-7; possible D gene TRBD1, 6 bases. CDR1 is LNHDA, CDR2 SQIVND, per germline (reference sequence). The V end lost 6 bases, the J end lost 5 bases, and 20 bases lay between the germline ends. This CDR3 contains 15 residues. The chain's CDR3 is CASSPMWGLRDEQYF. The CDR3 nucleotides read TGTGCCAGTAGCCCCATGTGGGGGCTCAGGGACGAGCAGTACTTC.

The chain is built from TRBV7-7 and TRBJ2-2; 14 bases agree with TRBD2. Trimming took 5 bases from V and 6 from J; bases not matched to a gene: 5. The germline gives CDR1 SSHAT, CDR2 FNYEAQ (reference sequence). The length of the CDR3 is 16 residues. The CDR3 spells CASSLGLAGAPGELFF. CDR3 bases: TGTGCCAGCAGCCTGGGACTAGCGGGGGCCCCCGGGGAGCTGTTTTTT.

V is TRBV15 and J is TRBJ2-3; 15 bases are a match to TRBD2. The CDR3 consists of 15 residues. Trimming took 9 bases from V and 8 from J; bases not matched to a gene: 9. Germline assignment: CDR1 LNHNV and CDR2 YYDKDF (reference sequence). CDR3 DNA sequence: TGTGCCACTCAAGGACTAGCGGGGGGGCGAGTTACGCAGTATTTT. Encoded protein: CATQGLAGGRVTQYF.

V is TRBV7-9 and J is TRBJ2-7; D possibly corresponds to TRBD2 (5 bases). The CDR3 is 12 amino acids. V was clipped by 1 base and J by 9 bases, with 10 bases between them. The germline V gene encodes CDR1 SEHNR and CDR2 FQNEAQ (reference sequence). The CDR3 reads CASSLGARGQYF. CDR3 nucleotide sequence: TGTGCCAGCAGCTTAGGGGCCCGGGGGCAGTACTTC.

V usage is TRBV2 and J usage is TRBJ1-2; 10 positions match TRBD1. This CDR3 is built from 12 residues. V shed 10 bases and J 7 bases; nucleotides not matched to a gene: 6. Germline CDR1 and CDR2: SNHLY and FYNNEI. CDR3 amino acids: CATIGDRGGYTF. Here the CDR3 DNA reads TGTGCCACCATAGGGGACAGGGGTGGCTACACCTTC.

This chain connects TRBV9 to TRBJ2-1; TRBD1 might be the D (5 bases). Germline lookup yields CDR1 SGDLS and CDR2 YYNGEE. This CDR3 is 15 amino acids long. V was cut by 1 base and J by 7 bases, with 15 bases left in between. CDR3 protein: CASSVSAQGLNEQFF. The CDR3 bases are TGTGCCAGCAGCGTAAGTGCGCAGGGATTAAATGAGCAGTTCTTC.

The genes are TRBV28 and TRBJ2-5, with 11 nucleotides matching TRBD1. Per the germline V gene, CDR1 is MDHEN and CDR2 is SYDVKM. With 5 bases clipped from V and 5 bases from J, the junction kept 7 bases outside the gene matches. This CDR3 region has 15 residues. The CDR3 bases are TGTGCCAGCAGTCCGCTGGGGGACAGGGGGGAGACCCAGTACTTC. Protein: CASSPLGDRGETQYF.

The chain employs TRBV2 and TRBJ1-4; D remains ambiguous. The germline V and J ends were trimmed by 6 bases and 5 bases, with 10 bases remaining between them. CDR3 length equals 13 residues. In germline, CDR1 is SNHLY, CDR2 FYNNEI. For the CDR3, the DNA is TGTGCCAGCAGGAAGAGGGAGAATGAAAAACTGTTTTTT. It is translated as CASRKRENEKLFF.

The rearrangement uses TRBV15 and TRBJ1-1; 9 positions agree with TRBD1. The CDR3 length is 15 residues. Germline V gene data show CDR1 as LNHNV and CDR2 as YYDKDF (reference sequence). Trimming cost V 0 bases and J 6 bases; bases outside gene matches: 5. CDR3 DNA sequence: TGTGCCACCAGCAGAGAGCTACAGGGGGCTTCTGAAGCTTTCTTT. It translates to CATSRELQGASEAFF.

The V and J genes are TRBV2 and TRBJ2-5, with 10 bases that match TRBD2. J was trimmed by 5 bases and V by 8 bases; bases with no gene match: 8. The CDR3 runs 14 residues. CDR1 and CDR2 from the germline V gene are SNHLY and FYNNEI. CDR3 coding DNA: TGTGCCAGCCGAGCTAGCGGGGGTGGTGAGACCCAGTACTTC. It encodes CASRASGGGETQYF.

V is TRBV28 and J is TRBJ1-2; possibly TRBD1 for D (5 bases). The V end lost 2 bases, the J end lost 13 bases, and 14 bases lay between the germline ends. CDR1 is MDHEN and CDR2 is SYDVKM in the germline V gene. There are 12 residues in the CDR3. The CDR3 nucleotides read TGTGCCAGCAGTTTAGGCAGGGCCCTAGTCACCTTC. It is translated as CASSLGRALVTF.

This sequence joins TRBV11-2 and TRBJ1-1; tentatively, D is TRBD1 (5 bases). This CDR3 comprises 14 residues. The ends were cut back, 1 base at V and 5 bases at J, with 11 bases in the middle. The germline gives CDR1 SGHAT, CDR2 FQNNGV. The CDR3 DNA sequence: TGTGCCAGCAGCTTAGCCCAGGGTAGGACTGAAGCTTTCTTT. Encoded protein: CASSLAQGRTEAFF.

V and J are TRBV9 and TRBJ1-3; D is perhaps TRBD1 (6 bases). Trimming pared 7 bases from V and 4 bases from J, leaving 15 bases between. Germline CDR1 reads SGDLS; CDR2 reads YYNGEE. The CDR3 loop spans 14 amino acids. CDR3 amino acids: CASSVQGDGNTIYF. For the CDR3, the DNA is TGTGCCAGCTCCGTACAGGGTGACGGAAACACCATATATTTT.

The V gene is TRBV7-3, the J gene TRBJ2-5; a possible D gene is TRBD2 (6 bases). The V end was cut by 1 base, the J end by 3 bases, with 12 bases between. The CDR3 covers 15 residues. CDR1 and CDR2 from the germline V gene are SGHTA and FQGTGA. The CDR3 reads CASSLKGSSEETQYF. Written as DNA, the CDR3 is TGTGCCAGCAGCTTAAAAGGGTCTAGCGAAGAGACCCAGTACTTC.